These 2 T cell receptor beta chains came from one sample sequenced in a study of cytomegalovirus exposure and HLA in healthy donors (dated by TCRdb to about 2017). Receptors were amplified or captured by the immunoSEQ multiplex PCR assay. For the multiplex PCR, a mixture combining 60 forward primers for TCR Vbeta segments and 13 reverse primers for TCR Jbeta segments was used. Drawn from immuneACCESS, this table holds only the in-frame rearrangements with V and J called that TCRdb kept. Clones are partly lost; checked studies trace under half to an unresolved V gene and leave the rest unexplained. The sample profile shows tens of thousands of clones; 82% of them were found once. Over 3% of the sample is in the top ten clones. Sequenced: PBMCs. The source of these receptors is a man between 45 and 60 years old in good health and CMV-seronegative.

The rearrangement links TRBV27 to TRBJ2-7; D ambiguous. Trimming left V 3 bases short and J 0 bases short, with 12 bases between. The CDR3 totals 15 residues. The V gene's germline CDR1 is MNHEY and CDR2 SMNVEV (reference sequence). The CDR3 DNA is TGTGCCAGCAGTTTGCGACACCCAAGCTCCTACGAGCAGTACTTC. Translating gives CASSLRHPSSYEQYF.

This chain connects TRBV28 to TRBJ1-2, with D uncertain. V lost 3 bases and J 7 bases, leaving 6 bases between the germline ends. Germline loops: CDR1 MDHEN, CDR2 SYDVKM. This CDR3 comprises 11 residues. CDR3 sequence: CASSFPLGYTF. CDR3 coding DNA: TGTGCCAGCAGTTTCCCACTTGGCTACACCTTC.